These 11 T cell receptor beta chains originate from one sample sequenced in a study of CXCR3-negative and CXCR3-positive naive CD8 T cells (dated by TCRdb to between 2019 and 2020). Sequenced on a NextSeq 550. The Human TCR Profiling Kit (MiLaboratory) was used to make UMI-labeled 5' RACE TRB cDNA libraries. Each entry corresponds to one CDR3 protein sequence from reads that TCRdb reprocessed, and DNA is not given. The data table for this sample lists 45,000 to 55,000 distinct CDR3 sequences. The ten largest account for approximately 16% of the sample. The source material was memory CD8+ T cells from blood. This specimen's cell subset or site label, interpreted: conventional CD8+ memory T cells (TMEM), sorted as controls. The receptors derive from a human donor in good health. Some clones in this sample may be carry-over from other donors' samples.

The chain links TRBV12-3 or TRBV12-4 to TRBJ2-7; TCRdb calls TRBD2, which cannot be checked without DNA. The CDR3 covers 15 residues. CDR3 in amino acids: CASSSDGTYSYEQYF.

The chain couples TRBV28 to TRBJ1-1. Germline CDR1 reads MDHEN; CDR2 reads SYDVKM. This CDR3 is 13 amino acids long. CDR3 amino acids: CASSLGGGTEAFF.

The CDR3 region is CASSQGHQPQHF. The V and J genes are TRBV4-1 and TRBJ1-5. CDR3 length: 12 amino acids. Germline CDR1 reads MGHRA; CDR2 reads YSYEKL.

The gene calls are TRBV28 and TRBJ2-7; with no DNA, the TCRdb D assignment of TRBD1 cannot be verified. The germline gives CDR1 MDHEN, CDR2 SYDVKM. The CDR3 spans 13 residues. CDR3 in amino acids: CASSPIRPGEQYF.

V gene TRBV7-9 combines with J gene TRBJ1-1; the TCRdb call, TRBD1, lacks DNA for checking. There are 17 residues in the CDR3. Germline CDR1 is SEHNR and CDR2 is FQNEAQ (reference sequence). CDR3 sequence: CASSLTAAARLNTEAFF.

The genes are TRBV29-1 and TRBJ2-5; TCRdb's D call of TRBD1 is untestable without DNA. The CDR3 covers 14 residues. Germline assignment: CDR1 SQVTM and CDR2 ANQGSEA. The CDR3 sequence: CSADPGQGQETQYF.

This chain joins TRBV11-2 and TRBJ2-3; TCRdb lists TRBD2, though no DNA is available to test this call. Germline CDR1 is SGHAT and CDR2 is FQNNGV. The CDR3 loop spans 14 amino acids. CDR3 sequence: CASGLAGSTDTQYF.

The chain recombines TRBV29-1 with TRBJ2-7; lacking DNA, the TRBD1 call made by TCRdb goes unchecked. The germline V gene has CDR1 SQVTM and CDR2 ANQGSEA. The length of the CDR3 is 14 residues. The CDR3 protein is CSVEGTGKDYEQYF.

The chain is built from TRBV12-3 or TRBV12-4 and TRBJ2-5; the D call of TRBD1 rests on TCRdb alone, since no DNA is present to check it. The CDR3 contains 15 residues. CDR3 in amino acids: CASSSLKGATETQYF.

The rearrangement joins TRBV12-3 or TRBV12-4 to TRBJ1-6; TCRdb reports TRBD1, a call that lacks DNA to check it against. The CDR3 extends over 13 amino acids. The CDR3 loop is CASRWDRDSPLHF.

This chain uses TRBV24-1 with TRBJ2-5. Per the germline V gene, CDR1 is KGHDR and CDR2 is SFDVKD. This CDR3 has 15 amino acids. CDR3 sequence reads: CATSDLQGDQETQYF.